This TCR beta chain is from a study of blood T cell repertoires in COVID-19. In the study overall: PBMCs, B-cell-depleted T cells, or T cells provided the cDNA or gDNA that made up the material.

CDR1 is DFQATT and CDR2 is SNEGSKA in the germline V gene (reference sequence). V lost 3 bases to trimming and J lost 0 bases; unmatched junction nucleotides: 13. The length of the CDR3 is 19 residues. The method was immunoSEQ multiplex PCR; TCRdb's version includes in-frame clones alone and lacks a portion of them. The sample holds just under 350,000 clones; over 80% are singletons and the top ten take about 6%. This clone was detected only a few times. The receptor was derived from a woman aged 45-65 years with COVID-19, enrolled during active disease. The chain combines TRBV20-1 with TRBJ1-5; 11 bases are a match to TRBD1. The sample comprised peripheral blood. CDR3 in amino acids: CSASNERDRGVYSNQPQHF. CDR3 nucleotides: TGCAGTGCTAGTAACGAACGGGACAGGGGGGTGTATAGCAATCAGCCCCAGCATTTT.